The 18 T cell receptor beta chains listed next were all sequenced from one sample in a study of shared clonotypes between healthy human individuals. Sequencing was performed with immunoSEQ multiplex PCR; in TCRdb, only in-frame clones are kept and a portion is missing. The sample contains about 110,000 clones, roughly two thirds of which appear only once. Sample: memory CD8+ T cells sorted from blood. Documented subset: CD45RO+ cells pooled with CCR7-negative TemRA cells. These receptor sequences come from a young woman in good health.

The chain joins TRBV27 to TRBJ2-1, with a weak D call TRBD1 (6 bases). With 0 bases removed from V and 2 bases from J, the gap between germline ends came to 14 bases. The CDR3 covers 17 residues. Germline V gives CDR1 MNHEY, CDR2 SMNVEV (reference sequence). For the CDR3, the DNA is TGTGCCAGCAGTTTATCGGTGGGGGCCAGCACCTACAATGAGCAGTTCTTC. Translating it yields CASSLSVGASTYNEQFF.

The rearrangement uses TRBV7-9 and TRBJ2-6, with unresolved D. V lost 8 bases and J lost 2, with 10 bases in between. The CDR3 sequence is 14 residues long. The germline V gene encodes CDR1 SEHNR and CDR2 FQNEAQ (reference sequence). The CDR3 reads CASEYGAGANVLTF. CDR3 DNA: TGTGCCAGCGAGTATGGGGCTGGGGCCAACGTCCTGACTTTC.

The chain couples TRBV5-1 to TRBJ2-7; D is unclear. The CDR3 extends over 11 amino acids. The germline gives CDR1 SGHRS, CDR2 YFSETQ. The V and J ends lost 3 bases and 0 bases respectively, with 1 base between them. This chain's CDR3 is CASSSSYEQYF. The CDR3 DNA reads TGCGCCAGCAGCTCCTCCTACGAGCAGTACTTC.

A single count supports this clone. CDR3 sequence: CASANTGELFF. The CDR3 DNA is TGTGCCAGCGCTAACACCGGGGAGCTGTTTTTT. The chain is built from TRBV7-6 and TRBJ2-2; D unclear. Between the trimmed V and J ends, which lost 8 bases and 2 bases, there was a span of 3 bases. Germline V gene data show CDR1 as SGHVS and CDR2 as FNYEAQ. CDR3 length: 11 amino acids.

The chain carries TRBV29-1 and TRBJ2-1; no clear D gene. CDR1 is SQVTM and CDR2 is ANQGSEA in the germline V gene. V shed 7 bases and J shed 7 bases, with 8 bases lying between them. This CDR3 has 10 residues. CDR3 in amino acids: CSGETNEQFF. DNA of the CDR3: TGCAGCGGTGAGACTAATGAGCAGTTCTTC.

This clone was seen more than once but under ten times. The chain has TRBV27 and TRBJ2-7; D unclear. The length of the CDR3 is 15 residues. The V and J ends lost 1 base and 7 bases respectively, with 17 bases between them. The germline gives CDR1 MNHEY, CDR2 SMNVEV (reference sequence). Here the CDR3 DNA reads TGTGCCAGCAGTTTATTCTTTAGGTCAGGCCGGGAGCAGTACTTC. Translated: CASSLFFRSGREQYF.

This sequence joins TRBV6-5 and TRBJ1-1; D is ambiguous. The CDR3 is 13 amino acids. Germline lookup yields CDR1 MNHEY and CDR2 SVGAGI. Deletions cut 0 bases from V and 11 bases from J, with 13 bases between. This CDR3 reads CASSYSIARIAFF. For the CDR3, the DNA is TGTGCCAGCAGTTACTCGATAGCTAGAATCGCTTTCTTT.

The J gene is TRBJ1-5, the V gene TRBV28; tentative D call: TRBD1 (5 bases). Between the trimmed V and J ends, which lost 10 bases and 9 bases, there was a span of 19 bases. The germline V gene has CDR1 MDHEN and CDR2 SYDVKM. The CDR3 sequence is 13 residues long. CDR3 in amino acids: CATYAGWGRPQHF. As DNA, the CDR3 is TGTGCCACCTATGCCGGATGGGGCCGGCCCCAGCATTTT.

V is TRBV5-5 and J is TRBJ1-5; the D is unclear. V was clipped by 0 bases and J by 4 bases, with 11 bases between them. The CDR3 loop spans 15 amino acids. CDR1 and CDR2 (germline): SGHKS, YYEKEE (reference sequence). The chain's CDR3 is CASSLVYTENQPQHF. The CDR3 bases are TGTGCCAGCAGCTTGGTGTATACAGAAAATCAGCCCCAGCATTTT.

This chain uses TRBV7-8 with TRBJ1-3; D gene unclear. The CDR3 length is 14 residues. Per germline, CDR1 SGHVS and CDR2 FQNEAQ. V shed 5 bases and J shed 1 base, with 9 bases lying between them. This CDR3 is CASSPRGSGNTIYF. The CDR3 DNA follows: TGTGCCAGCAGCCCCAGAGGGTCTGGAAACACCATATATTTT.

The chain carries TRBV27 and TRBJ2-6; TRBD1 aligns across 7 bases. This CDR3 comprises 16 residues. From germline, CDR1 is MNHEY and CDR2 SMNVEV (reference sequence). J was trimmed by 1 base and V by 4 bases; bases with no gene match: 4. Here the CDR3 reads CASSSSGGSGANVLTF. The DNA for the CDR3 is TGTGCCAGCAGTTCCTCAGGGGGATCTGGGGCCAACGTCCTGACTTTC.

V gene TRBV7-9 combines with J gene TRBJ2-3, with 7 bases matching TRBD2. Trimming removed 5 bases from V and 5 bases from J; junction bases left unmatched: 10. Germline V gene data show CDR1 as SEHNR and CDR2 as FQNEAQ (reference sequence). The CDR3 is made up of 15 amino acids. This CDR3 is CASSQGAGEVDTQYF. The CDR3 DNA reads as TGTGCCAGCAGCCAAGGGGCGGGAGAGGTAGATACGCAGTATTTT. Drawing the rest from reference TRBV7-9 and TRBJ2-3, the complete variable domain is DTGVSQNPRHKITKRGQNVTFRCDPISEHNRLYWYRQTLGQGPEFLTYFQNEAQLEKSRLLSDRFSAERPKGSFSTLEIQRTEQGDSAMYLCASSQGAGEVDTQYFGPGTRLTVL.

CDR3 region: CASSFAGYSSYNEQFF. As DNA, the CDR3 is TGTGCCAGCAGTTTCGCGGGATACAGCTCCTACAATGAGCAGTTCTTC. The chain links TRBV28 to TRBJ2-1; D is perhaps TRBD2 (6 bases). This CDR3 has 16 residues. Germline-derived CDR1 and CDR2 are MDHEN and SYDVKM. V lost 3 bases to trimming and J lost 0 bases, with 12 bases between them.

V and J are TRBV27 and TRBJ2-7; 7 bases fit TRBD1. The length of the CDR3 is 13 residues. Per germline, CDR1 MNHEY and CDR2 SMNVEV (reference sequence). The trim removed 0 bases at V and 5 bases at J, leaving 1 base unmatched. The CDR3 coding sequence is TGTGCCAGCAGTTTATCAGGGGGCAACGAGCAGTACTTC. It encodes CASSLSGGNEQYF.

The chain combines TRBV6-6 with TRBJ1-5, with a weak D call TRBD1 (6 bases). The germline V gene has CDR1 MNHNY and CDR2 SVGAGI (reference sequence). The CDR3 is made up of 14 amino acids. Trimming took off 6 bases at V and 3 bases at J, with 12 bases between the two ends. Here the CDR3 DNA reads TGTGCCAGCAGATTTACAGGGTCCAATCAGCCCCAGCATTTT. As protein: CASRFTGSNQPQHF.

V gene TRBV2 combines with J gene TRBJ2-1; D gene uncertain. The germline V and J ends were trimmed by 6 bases and 4 bases, with 10 bases remaining between them. The length of the CDR3 is 13 residues. The germline V gene encodes CDR1 SNHLY and CDR2 FYNNEI. CDR3 sequence: CASSTDQYNEQFF. For the CDR3, the DNA is TGTGCCAGCAGCACGGACCAATACAATGAGCAGTTCTTC.

The chain has TRBV13 and TRBJ2-1; D unclear. The CDR3 spans 15 residues. Germline V lookup: CDR1 PRHDT, CDR2 FYEKMQ (reference sequence). Deletions cut 1 base from V and 7 bases from J, with 14 bases between. The CDR3 nucleotides are TGTGCCAGCAGCTTAGATCTCGGTTTGAGGAATGAGCAGTTCTTC. It translates to CASSLDLGLRNEQFF.

This chain connects TRBV7-2 to TRBJ2-3, with 10 bases fitting TRBD2. This CDR3 is 15 amino acids long. From germline, CDR1 is SGHTA and CDR2 FQGNSA. The J segment lost 4 bases and the V segment lost 4 bases, leaving 5 bases of the junction unmatched. The CDR3 is CASSWTSGGADTQYF. CDR3 nucleotides: TGTGCCAGCAGCTGGACTAGCGGAGGGGCAGATACGCAGTATTTT.